This entry concerns a single TCR beta chain. Its specificity is unknown. Generated by immunoSEQ multiplex PCR, the TCRdb table keeps only in-frame clones and is missing some. The sample comprises a few million clones, over 85% of which are singletons, and under 0.15% rests with the top ten. The sample comes from a study of shared clonotypes between healthy human individuals. Overall study context: There were three CD4 naive, three CD4 memory, two CD8 naive and one CD8 memory plates per donor. Study-wide points: Larger richness was generally estimated for naive than memory subsets.

This receptor was obtained from a man between 18 and 29 years old in good health. Sequencing used naive CD4+ T cells sorted from blood. This sample's subset: CD45RA+ positively selected.

The CDR3 DNA reads as TGCGCCAGCAGCCTGGGACAGGGGGGTAACTATGGCTACACCTTC. Translating gives CASSLGQGGNYGYTF. This rearrangement joins TRBV4-1 to TRBJ1-2; TRBD1 matches 11 bases. V trimming: 4 bases; J trimming: 1 base; junction bases outside the gene matches: 2. CDR3 size: 15 residues. Germline CDR1 reads MGHRA; CDR2 reads YSYEKL.